The 28 T cell receptor beta chains listed next were all sequenced from one sample in a study of T cell repertoires in cytomegalovirus infection. TCRdb reprocessed the reads with MiXCR, giving one entry per CDR3 protein. Here the sample spans roughly 320,000 distinct CDR3 sequences, about 8.8% being singletons. Sequencing used PBMCs. The receptors come from a human donor in good health (CMV status not recorded). Some clones in this sample may be carry-over from other donors' samples.

This clonotype came up many times. V usage is TRBV7-9 and J usage is TRBJ1-1; D ambiguous. V lost 4 bases to trimming and J lost 0 bases, with 3 bases between them. Per the germline V gene, CDR1 is SEHNR and CDR2 is FQNEAQ (reference sequence). The CDR3 length is 12 residues. The CDR3 DNA follows: TGTGCCAGCAGCTGGATGAACACTGAAGCTTTCTTT. It translates to CASSWMNTEAFF.

This clonotype was seen many times. V is TRBV6-1 and J is TRBJ1-4; the D is unclear. V was clipped by 8 bases and J by 0 bases, with 10 bases between them. Germline V gene lookup returns CDR1 MNHNS and CDR2 SASEGT. The CDR3 contains 14 residues. The CDR3 sequence is CASGSTTTNEKLFF. CDR3 in DNA: TGTGCCAGCGGATCGACAACAACTAATGAAAAACTGTTTTTT.

The chain employs TRBV5-5 and TRBJ1-5; no clear D. V was pared by 7 bases and J by 2 bases, with 13 bases between. This CDR3 has 14 amino acids. CDR1 and CDR2 (germline): SGHKS, YYEKEE (reference sequence). The CDR3 DNA sequence: TGTGCCAGCCGTCGGGAGGAAGGCAATCAGCCCCAGCATTTT. Its translation: CASRREEGNQPQHF.

This clonotype was detected many times. V and J are TRBV6-1 and TRBJ1-5; 8 nucleotides match TRBD1. The CDR3 consists of 16 residues. J gave up 6 bases and V 4 bases, and 11 bases lay outside the gene matches. Germline CDR1 MNHNS, CDR2 SASEGT. The CDR3 loop reads CASSGGPDRGGQPQHF. The CDR3 region has the DNA TGTGCCAGCAGTGGAGGCCCCGACAGGGGAGGTCAGCCCCAGCATTTT.

This chain links TRBV7-8 with TRBJ2-7; no clear D gene. V was cut by 1 base and J by 1 base, with 11 bases left in between. Germline V CDR1 and CDR2: SGHVS, FQNEAQ. The length of the CDR3 is 15 residues. The CDR3 nucleotides are TGTGCCAGCAGCTTAGGTAGACGGTGGTCCTACGAGCAGTACTTC. Protein product: CASSLGRRWSYEQYF.

This clonotype was counted between two and nine times. In DNA, the CDR3 is TGTGCCAGCAACCGCCACTATGGCTACACCTTC. Encoded protein: CASNRHYGYTF. V and J are TRBV6-2 or TRBV6-3 and TRBJ1-2; D is ambiguous. The CDR3 loop spans 11 amino acids. The V gene's germline CDR1 is MNHEY and CDR2 SVGEGT. Trimming pared 7 bases from V and 3 bases from J, leaving 6 bases between.

Ten or more counts support this clonotype. J is TRBJ2-7 and V is TRBV28; D may be TRBD1 (7 bases). The CDR3 consists of 15 residues. CDR1 MDHEN and CDR2 SYDVKM come from the germline V gene. Trimming took off 3 bases at V and 2 bases at J, with 14 bases between the two ends. The CDR3 loop is CASSLAQGGAYEQYV. As DNA, the CDR3 is TGTGCCAGCAGTTTGGCTCAGGGGGGAGCCTACGAGCAGTACGTC.

This clonotype has at least ten counts. This rearrangement joins TRBV7-2 to TRBJ2-3; TRBD1 might be the D (6 bases). The CDR3 spans 18 residues. CDR1 is SGHTA, CDR2 FQGNSA, per germline. Trimming shortened V by 0 bases and J by 6 bases, and 22 bases separated the two germline ends. The DNA for the CDR3 is TGTGCCAGCAGCTTAGCGGGGGCCTCCCGGGGCCCGTGGGATACGCAGTATTTT. This gives the protein CASSLAGASRGPWDTQYF. The full variable domain, rest sourced from reference TRBV7-2 and TRBJ2-3, is GAGVSQSPSNKVTEKGKDVELRCDPISGHTALYWYRQSLGQGLEFLIYFQGNSAPDKSGLPSDRFSAERTGGSVSTLTIQRTQQEDSAVYLCASSLAGASRGPWDTQYFGPGTRLTVL.

This clonotype was counted many times. The chain recombines TRBV5-1 with TRBJ2-3, with D perhaps matching TRBD1 or TRBD2 (6 bases each). This CDR3 comprises 16 residues. The V end lost 4 bases, the J end lost 2 bases, and 17 bases lay between the germline ends. The V gene's germline CDR1 is SGHRS and CDR2 YFSETQ. Written as DNA, the CDR3 is TGCGCCAGCAGCCGGAGTCCGGGGGCGGTCACAGATACGCAGTATTTT. This gives the protein CASSRSPGAVTDTQYF.

This clonotype was observed at least ten times. DNA of the CDR3: TGCAGTGCCCCCTCGGGCGCGGGAGGCGAAAAACTGTTTTTT. Translation: CSAPSGAGGEKLFF. The rearrangement links TRBV20-1 to TRBJ1-4, with D hard to call. There are 14 residues in the CDR3. Per the germline V gene, CDR1 is DFQATT and CDR2 is SNEGSKA (reference sequence). The germline V and J ends were trimmed by 6 bases and 8 bases, with 19 bases remaining between them.

This clonotype was seen at least ten times. V and J are TRBV7-9 and TRBJ2-1; a possible D gene is TRBD2 (6 bases). Trimming removed 5 bases at V and 0 bases at J, with 17 bases between. The length of the CDR3 is 17 residues. Germline lookup yields CDR1 SEHNR and CDR2 FQNEAQ (reference sequence). The CDR3 region has the DNA TGTGCCAGCAGCATTAGAGGAGCGGGCATCTCCTACAATGAGCAGTTCTTC. It translates to CASSIRGAGISYNEQFF.

The genes are TRBV7-9 and TRBJ1-5; no reliable D call. This CDR3 has 14 amino acids. V was clipped by 5 bases and J by 7 bases, with 15 bases between them. Germline V lookup: CDR1 SEHNR, CDR2 FQNEAQ (reference sequence). The CDR3 nucleotides are TGTGCCAGCAGCCCCGGAGGAGCTGACCAGCCCCAGCATTTT. It encodes CASSPGGADQPQHF.

With regard to this clonotype: This clone may be a read error of a much larger clone one base away. The chain carries TRBV20-1 and TRBJ2-1, with TRBD2 matching over 12 bases. From germline, CDR1 is DFQATT and CDR2 SNEGSKA (reference sequence). The CDR3 has 14 amino acids. The CDR3 DNA reads TGCAGTGCCAGACTAGCGGGGGATTACAATGAGGAGTTCTTC. Translated: CSARLAGDYNEEFF.

This clonotype has ten or more counts. The V and J genes are TRBV20-1 and TRBJ2-5; 8 bases line up with TRBD1. Germline V gene data show CDR1 as DFQATT and CDR2 as SNEGSKA (reference sequence). V shed 3 bases and J 5 bases; nucleotides not matched to a gene: 5. This CDR3 is built from 13 residues. The DNA for the CDR3 is TGCAGTGCTAGCCTCAGGGGGCCGGAGACCCAGTACTTC. Protein: CSASLRGPETQYF.

The sample holds many counts of this clonotype. The chain couples TRBV6-2 or TRBV6-3 to TRBJ1-5; D remains ambiguous. Germline-derived CDR1 and CDR2 are MNHEY and SVGEGT. V shed 2 bases and J shed 11 bases, with 10 bases lying between them. CDR3 length: 12 amino acids. CDR3 DNA sequence: TGTGCCAGCAGTTACCGAGGGCCGGCCCAGCATTTT. It specifies CASSYRGPAQHF.

This clonotype has only a few counts. V is TRBV14 and J is TRBJ2-3; D call uncertain. This CDR3 has 11 amino acids. Germline CDR1 is SGHDN and CDR2 is FVKESK. V was pared by 5 bases and J by 6 bases, with 6 bases between. The CDR3 is CASSVWDTQYF. CDR3 DNA sequence: TGTGCCAGCAGCGTATGGGATACGCAGTATTTT. Full variable domain (rest looked up from reference TRBV14 and TRBJ2-3): EAGVTQFPSHSVIEKGQTVTLRCDPISGHDNLYWYRRVMGKEIKFLLHFVKESKQDESGMPNNRFLAERTGGTYSTLKVQPAELEDSGVYFCASSVWDTQYFGPGTRLTVL.

This clonotype showed up many times. V usage is TRBV11-3 and J usage is TRBJ2-6, with 9 bases identical to TRBD1. From germline, CDR1 is SGHNT and CDR2 YENEEA. V was clipped by 5 bases and J by 2 bases; unmatched bases: 7. CDR3 length equals 17 residues. As DNA, the CDR3 is TGTGCCAGCAGCCCCGGACAGGGGAAGACTGGGGCCAACGTCCTGACTTTC. Amino acid sequence: CASSPGQGKTGANVLTF.

This clonotype was seen at least ten times. This rearrangement joins TRBV2 to TRBJ1-6; D remains ambiguous. In germline, CDR1 is SNHLY, CDR2 FYNNEI. Trimming removed 2 bases from V and 10 bases from J, with 9 bases in between. The CDR3 extends over 13 amino acids. CDR3 sequence: CASSELLSSPLHF. The CDR3 DNA reads TGTGCCAGCAGTGAACTTCTCTCCTCACCCCTCCACTTT.

This clonotype has ten or more counts. This rearrangement joins TRBV7-2 to TRBJ2-2, with TRBD2 as a possible D gene (6 bases). The V end lost 0 bases, the J end lost 4 bases, and 9 bases lay between the germline ends. The CDR3 loop spans 15 amino acids. CDR1 is SGHTA and CDR2 is FQGNSA in the germline V gene. The CDR3 reads CASSLAAGPTGELFF. The CDR3 DNA is TGTGCCAGCAGCTTAGCGGCGGGGCCCACCGGGGAGCTGTTTTTT.

There are many counts of this clonotype. V and J are TRBV2 and TRBJ2-2; 7 bases are a match to TRBD1. This CDR3 contains 15 residues. The germline V gene encodes CDR1 SNHLY and CDR2 FYNNEI. V shed 8 bases and J 1 base; nucleotides not matched to a gene: 7. CDR3 bases: TGTGCCAGCGAGGCATGGACAGGGAACACCGGGGAGCTGTTTTTT. This gives the protein CASEAWTGNTGELFF.

The CDR3 loop is CARRRAGKTTNEKLFF. Written as DNA, the CDR3 is TGTGCCAGGCGACGTGCAGGAAAAACAACTAATGAAAAACTGTTTTTT. The chain is built from TRBV5-8 and TRBJ1-4; D unclear. Germline V gene data show CDR1 as SGHTS and CDR2 as YDEGEE. This CDR3 has 16 amino acids. V lost 8 bases to trimming and J lost 0 bases, with 17 bases between them.

The gene calls are TRBV12-3 or TRBV12-4 and TRBJ2-5; 8 bases fit TRBD1. The CDR3 runs 15 residues. Unmatched junction bases numbered 13, after V lost 8 bases and J lost 5 bases. CDR3 in amino acids: CASGMTTGATETQYF. Written as DNA, the CDR3 is TGTGCCAGCGGGATGACGACAGGGGCTACGGAGACCCAGTACTTC.

This clonotype came up many times. The chain has TRBV24-1 and TRBJ2-2, with D perhaps being TRBD1 or TRBD2 (5 bases each). Germline CDR1 KGHDR, CDR2 SFDVKD. V lost 2 bases and J 4 bases, leaving 10 bases between the germline ends. This CDR3 is built from 15 residues. The DNA for the CDR3 is TGTGCCACCAGTGATTCGGGGACCTTCACCGGGGAGCTGTTTTTT. The encoded protein is CATSDSGTFTGELFF.

This clonotype was seen ten or more times. V is TRBV5-1 and J is TRBJ1-2, with TRBD1 matching 9 bases. The V gene end was trimmed by 4 bases and the J gene end by 4 bases; junction bases not matched to a gene: 8. The CDR3 runs 15 residues. Germline V CDR1 and CDR2: SGHRS, YFSETQ. The CDR3 DNA sequence: TGCGCCAGCAGCCCTGGGACAGGGTCGGGCTATGGCTACACCTTC. Its translation: CASSPGTGSGYGYTF. Looking up the rest from reference TRBV5-1 and TRBJ1-2 gives the full variable domain: KAGVTQTPRYLIKTRGQQVTLSCSPISGHRSVSWYQQTPGQGLQFLFEYFSETQRNKGNFPGRFSGRQFSNSRSEMNVSTLELGDSALYLCASSPGTGSGYGYTFGSGTRLTVV.

This clonotype was found a few times. V is TRBV6-2 or TRBV6-3 and J is TRBJ2-4; D remains unclear. Trimming cost V 6 bases and J 0 bases, with 15 bases left between them. The germline V gene encodes CDR1 MNHEY and CDR2 SVGEGT. The CDR3 totals 16 residues. Here the CDR3 DNA reads TGTGCCAGCAGCTACACGGCCAGACTAGCCAAAAACATTCAGTACTTC. It translates to CASSYTARLAKNIQYF.

This clonotype was recorded at least ten times. The chain recombines TRBV7-2 with TRBJ2-2, with a tentative D call TRBD2 (7 bases). The V and J ends lost 8 bases and 6 bases respectively, with 22 bases between them. CDR3 length: 16 residues. Germline V gene sequence: CDR1 SGHTA, CDR2 FQGNSA. CDR3 nucleotide sequence: TGTGCCAGCCGGGATGCGGGGGCCTCAAGTCCCGGGGAGCTGTTTTTT. Translating gives CASRDAGASSPGELFF. Full variable domain (rest looked up from reference TRBV7-2 and TRBJ2-2): GAGVSQSPSNKVTEKGKDVELRCDPISGHTALYWYRQSLGQGLEFLIYFQGNSAPDKSGLPSDRFSAERTGGSVSTLTIQRTQQEDSAVYLCASRDAGASSPGELFFGEGSRLTVL.

The chain recombines TRBV3-1 with TRBJ2-3; the D is unclear. Germline CDR1 and CDR2: LGHDT and YNNKEL (reference sequence). This CDR3 region has 14 residues. The V gene lost 1 base and the J gene lost 2 bases, with 7 bases spanning the gap. The CDR3 sequence is CASSQGGVTDTQYF. The CDR3 region has the DNA TGTGCCAGCAGCCAAGGAGGTGTCACAGATACGCAGTATTTT.

This rearrangement joins TRBV7-9 to TRBJ1-2, with D unresolved. The CDR3 has 17 amino acids. Germline V gene data show CDR1 as SEHNR and CDR2 as FQNEAQ (reference sequence). V lost 1 base to trimming and J lost 2 bases, with 17 bases between them. CDR3 amino acids: CASSLGVRVSENYGYTF. CDR3 sequence (DNA): TGTGCCAGCAGCTTAGGAGTTCGGGTTTCGGAAAACTATGGCTACACCTTC.